This T cell receptor beta chain was sequenced for a study of OX40 agonist ivuxolimab in advanced cancers. At the level of the study: Patient treatment consisted of intravenous ivuxolimab administration every 2 weeks at 0.01 to 10 mg/kg. Partial responses were observed in three patients, of whom one had hepatocellular carcinoma and two had cutaneous melanoma.

Of note for this clone: The target antigen is unknown.

Profiling relied on immunoSEQ multiplex PCR, and the TCRdb table lists in-frame clones only, not all of them. The sample consists of nearly 110,000 clones, approximately 90% of them appearing once. The CDR3 sequence is 14 residues long. The J segment lost 4 bases and the V segment lost 6 bases, leaving 7 bases of the junction unmatched. CDR1 and CDR2 from the germline V gene are MNHEY and SVGAGI. Study conclusions and caveats: At 0.1 to 3.0 mg/kg and by week 6, clonal expansion occurred in CD4+ and CD8+ blood T cells.

Excluded were patients having autoimmune disease history or systemic immunosuppression. The TCR originated in an adult with an advanced solid tumor such as melanoma, head and neck, liver or kidney cancer. This specimen consisted of CD4+ or CD8+ T cells sorted from blood, obtained in a trial of the OX40 agonist ivuxolimab. The chain has TRBV6-5 and TRBJ1-2; 8 bases agree with TRBD1. The chain's CDR3 is CASSFQGASYGYTF. The CDR3, as DNA: TGTGCCAGCAGCTTTCAGGGGGCCAGCTATGGCTACACCTTC.